The rows below give T cell receptor beta chains drawn from one sample of a study of blood T cell repertoires in COVID-19. Measured with immunoSEQ multiplex PCR; TCRdb has only the in-frame clones, and not every one. The sample lists 150,000 to 200,000 clones, about 85% occurring once. Input material: peripheral blood. The receptor source for this set is a woman older than 75 with acute or convalescent COVID-19. CDR3s include the opening cysteine and the closing phenylalanine or tryptophan. The order of the fields is V gene, J gene, D gene, clone size, CDR3 protein, CDR3 DNA. The D gene is left open where the match is weak. Rows may omit the clone size; those that give it use once, few, many or a size class.

TRBV5-8	TRBJ1-5	.	.	CASSLESGQPQHF	TGTGCCAGCAGCTTGGAGTCGGGTCAGCCCCAGCATTTT
TRBV5-1	TRBJ1-1	.	.	CASSFGPGNTEAFF	TGCGCCAGCAGCTTCGGACCGGGAAACACTGAAGCTTTCTTT
TRBV11-2	TRBJ2-1	.	.	CASSLGRGPYNEQFF	TGTGCCAGCAGCTTAGGTAGGGGTCCTTACAATGAGCAGTTCTTC
TRBV23-1	TRBJ2-5	.	.	CASSGLDYDGETQYF	TGCGCCAGCAGTGGGTTAGACTACGATGGAGAGACCCAGTACTTC
TRBV4-1	TRBJ2-2	TRBD2	.	CASSNRDYLNTGELFF	TGCGCCAGCAGCAACCGGGACTATCTAAACACCGGGGAGCTGTTTTTT
TRBV5-8	TRBJ2-3	.	once	CASSLRGADTQYF	TGTGCCAGCAGCTTGCGGGGAGCAGATACGCAGTATTTT
TRBV12-3/TRBV12-4	TRBJ1-1	.	.	CASSSVAEAFF	TGTGCCAGCAGTTCGGTGGCTGAAGCTTTCTTT
TRBV5-4	TRBJ2-2	TRBD1	few	CASSPGDRGYTGELFF	TGTGCCAGCAGCCCTGGGGACAGGGGGTACACCGGGGAGCTGTTTTTT
TRBV27	TRBJ2-5	.	.	CASSPLLGTRGTQYF	TGTGCCAGCAGTCCGCTTTTAGGGACGCGGGGGACCCAGTACTTC
TRBV6-2/TRBV6-3	TRBJ2-2	TRBD2	.	CASSLIAGGHLANTGELFF	TGTGCCAGCAGTTTGATAGCGGGGGGGCATTTAGCGAACACCGGGGAGCTGTTTTTT
TRBV5-1	TRBJ1-1	.	few	CASSLIRGFEAFF	TGCGCCAGCAGCTTAATCAGGGGATTTGAAGCTTTCTTT
TRBV6-5	TRBJ1-6	TRBD1	.	CASSWGQGGTRLHF	TGTGCCAGCAGTTGGGGACAGGGTGGGACTCGCCTCCACTTT
TRBV4-2	TRBJ2-4	TRBD2	.	CASSNSGSRPGGIQYF	TGTGCCAGCAGCAACAGCGGGAGCCGCCCGGGGGGCATTCAGTACTTC
TRBV19	TRBJ1-3	.	.	CASTLRWGGASGNTIYF	TGTGCCAGTACTTTAAGGTGGGGGGGCGCCTCTGGAAACACCATATATTTT
TRBV19	TRBJ2-2	TRBD2	few	CASSIAGGGGPLGRTGELFF	TGTGCCAGTAGTATAGCTGGTGGGGGGGGACCACTGGGCCGCACCGGGGAGCTGTTTTTT
TRBV4-1	TRBJ2-2	.	.	CARSQGGGRTNTGELFF	TGCGCCCGCAGCCAAGGGGGGGGGCGAACGAACACCGGGGAGCTGTTTTTT
TRBV29-1	TRBJ2-7	TRBD1	.	CSVDTTGAGNEQYF	TGCAGCGTTGATACCACAGGGGCTGGCAACGAGCAGTACTTC
TRBV7-2	TRBJ2-7	TRBD2	once	CASNLVAGDYEQYF	TGTGCCAGCAACCTCGTAGCGGGGGACTACGAGCAGTACTTC
TRBV3-1/TRBV3-2	TRBJ1-1	.	.	CASSQGFRGTEAFF	TGTGCCAGCAGCCAAGGTTTCAGGGGCACTGAAGCTTTCTTT
TRBV9	TRBJ2-5	.	.	CASSVADRLETQYF	TGTGCCAGCAGCGTAGCCGACAGACTCGAGACCCAGTACTTC
TRBV7-9	TRBJ1-2	.	.	CASSLSGLYGYTF	TGTGCCAGCAGCTTAAGTGGGCTCTATGGCTACACCTTC
TRBV19	TRBJ2-3	TRBD1	.	CASSNVGTGGADTQYF	TGTGCCAGTAGTAACGTTGGGACAGGGGGCGCAGATACGCAGTATTTT
TRBV4-1	TRBJ2-3	TRBD2	.	CASSQGLADPTDTQYF	TGCGCCAGCAGCCAGGGACTAGCGGATCCCACAGATACGCAGTATTTT
TRBV5-6	TRBJ1-1	.	.	CASSLGGPAEAFF	TGTGCCAGCAGCTTGGGGGGGCCTGCTGAAGCTTTCTTT
TRBV4-2	TRBJ1-5	TRBD1	.	CASSHTGTGLGQPQHF	TGTGCCAGCAGCCATACAGGGACAGGGCTGGGCCAGCCCCAGCATTTT
TRBV5-6	TRBJ2-5	.	.	CASSGRGETQYF	TGTGCCAGCAGCGGACGGGGGGAGACCCAGTACTTC
TRBV6-5	TRBJ2-7	TRBD2	.	CASSYSGLATYEQYF	TGTGCCAGCAGTTACTCAGGACTAGCCACCTACGAGCAGTACTTC
TRBV7-9	TRBJ2-7	TRBD1	.	CASTKQGATHEQYF	TGTGCCAGCACCAAACAGGGGGCGACCCACGAGCAGTACTTC
TRBV19	TRBJ1-5	.	.	CASSIQDSNQPQHF	TGTGCCAGTAGTATACAGGATAGCAATCAGCCCCAGCATTTT
TRBV10-3	TRBJ2-5	TRBD2	.	CAISARTSGSQETQYF	TGTGCCATCAGTGCCCGGACTAGCGGTTCCCAAGAGACCCAGTACTTC
TRBV9	TRBJ2-3	TRBD2	.	CASSVGASGGADTQYF	TGTGCCAGCAGCGTAGGGGCTAGCGGGGGGGCAGATACGCAGTATTTT
TRBV5-1	TRBJ1-3	.	.	CASSHDRRSTIYF	TGCGCCAGCAGCCACGACAGACGCTCCACCATATATTTT
TRBV9	TRBJ1-5	.	.	CASSVVRYSNQPQHF	TGTGCCAGCAGCGTAGTGCGGTATAGCAATCAGCCCCAGCATTTT
TRBV7-2	TRBJ1-1	TRBD1	.	CASSATGGRSREAFF	TGTGCCAGCAGCGCAACAGGGGGGAGGTCAAGAGAAGCTTTCTTT
TRBV15	TRBJ2-6	.	.	CATSRGPSGANVLTF	TGTGCCACCAGCAGGGGGCCCTCTGGGGCCAACGTCCTGACTTTC
TRBV2	TRBJ1-5	.	.	CASSEAKGRGLPQHF	TGTGCCAGCAGTGAAGCGAAGGGGCGAGGTTTGCCCCAGCATTTT
TRBV7-9	TRBJ2-7	.	.	CASSGLEGNSYEQYF	TGTGCCAGCAGCGGGCTCGAGGGCAACTCCTACGAGCAGTACTTC
TRBV3-1/TRBV3-2	TRBJ2-7	TRBD1	.	CASSQGATGGEVEQYF	TGTGCCAGCAGCCAAGGCGCGACAGGGGGCGAGGTCGAGCAGTACTTC
TRBV10-1	TRBJ2-1	TRBD2	.	CASSELTSGVYNEQFF	TGCGCCAGCAGTGAATTGACTAGCGGGGTATACAATGAGCAGTTCTTC
TRBV27	TRBJ1-1	.	.	CASSFAGPYEAFF	TGTGCCAGCAGTTTTGCAGGCCCCTATGAAGCTTTCTTT
TRBV5-1	TRBJ2-1	.	few	CASSLMGRHPDNEQFF	TGCGCCAGCAGCTTGATGGGGCGCCACCCAGACAATGAGCAGTTCTTC
TRBV5-1	TRBJ2-7	.	.	CASTSAQGLPYEQYF	TGCGCCAGCACCAGCGCCCAGGGGCTCCCCTACGAGCAGTACTTC
TRBV10-3	TRBJ1-1	TRBD1	.	CAISGQGIRAFF	TGTGCCATCAGTGGACAGGGTATAAGAGCTTTCTTT